The entry below gives a single T cell receptor (beta chain) sequence along with its context. This sample was included in a study of blood T cell repertoires in COVID-19. TCRdb's table, derived via immunoSEQ multiplex PCR, lists solely in-frame clones and lacks some. The sample lists approximately 240,000 clones, about nine tenths occurring once. Donors were grouped by their self-reported clinical history. Input material: PBMCs or T cells enriched from blood (not recorded which). The source is a woman in her forties or fifties in a cohort exposed to, infected with or recovered from COVID-19 (not recorded which).

The CDR3 bases are TGTGCCAGCAGCCAACTATCGGCCACGTATGGCTACACCTTC. The encoded protein is CASSQLSATYGYTF. The chain couples TRBV11-2 to TRBJ1-2; D uncertain. Looked up from germline, CDR1 is SGHAT and CDR2 is FQNNGV. The CDR3 extends over 14 amino acids. V lost 5 bases and J 5 bases, leaving 15 bases between the germline ends.